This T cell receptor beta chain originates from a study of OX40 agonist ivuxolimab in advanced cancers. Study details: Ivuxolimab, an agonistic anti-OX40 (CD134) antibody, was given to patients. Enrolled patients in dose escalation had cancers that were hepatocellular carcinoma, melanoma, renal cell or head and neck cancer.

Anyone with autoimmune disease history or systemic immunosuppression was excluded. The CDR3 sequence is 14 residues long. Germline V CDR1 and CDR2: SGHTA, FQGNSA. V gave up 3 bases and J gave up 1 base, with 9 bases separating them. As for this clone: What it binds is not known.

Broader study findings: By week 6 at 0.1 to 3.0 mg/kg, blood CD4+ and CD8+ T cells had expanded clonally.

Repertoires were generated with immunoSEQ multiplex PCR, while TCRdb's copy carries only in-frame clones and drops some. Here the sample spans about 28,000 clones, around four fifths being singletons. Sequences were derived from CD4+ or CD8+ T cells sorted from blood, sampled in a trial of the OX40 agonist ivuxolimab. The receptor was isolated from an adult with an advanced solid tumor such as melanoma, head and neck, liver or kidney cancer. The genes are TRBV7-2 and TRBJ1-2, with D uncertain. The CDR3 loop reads CASSFTPDNYGYTF. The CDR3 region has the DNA TGTGCCAGCAGCTTTACCCCAGATAACTATGGCTACACCTTC.